The 8 T cell receptor beta chains below come from one sample, sequenced in a study of T cells in Graves' hyperthyroidism and ophthalmopathy. Amplification targeted TCR beta CDR3 regions from RNA transcripts. TCR CDR3 regions were first amplified by RT-PCR with HTBI primers. TCRdb reprocessed the multiplex PCR reads with MiXCR, giving one entry per CDR3 protein. The sample holds about 480,000 distinct CDR3 sequences, 13% to 15% seen once. The material sequenced was blood. Source of these receptors: a woman between 18 and 29 years old with Graves' hyperthyroidism.

This clonotype was seen ten or more times. The chain uses TRBV15 and TRBJ2-7; unclear D gene. Germline V gives CDR1 LNHNV, CDR2 YYDKDF (reference sequence). The CDR3 has 14 amino acids. V lost 1 base to trimming and J lost 3 bases, with 10 bases between them. CDR3 residues: CATSRGQAVYEQYV. CDR3 nucleotide sequence: TGTGCCACCAGCAGAGGCCAGGCGGTCTACGAGCAGTACGTC.

This clonotype was seen a few times. The gene calls are TRBV20-1 and TRBJ2-6, with 7 bases fitting TRBD1. Germline CDR1 is DFQATT and CDR2 is SNEGSKA (reference sequence). With V trimmed by 5 bases and J by 0 bases, 10 bases remained unmatched. The CDR3 runs 17 residues. In nucleotides, the CDR3 is TGCAGTGCTGAGGGACAGACTAACTACTCTGGGGCCAACGTCCTGACTTTC. This encodes CSAEGQTNYSGANVLTF.

This clonotype turned up a few times. The chain recombines TRBV7-9 with TRBJ2-7; the D gene could be TRBD1 or TRBD2 (5 bases each). With 4 bases removed from V and 3 bases from J, the gap between germline ends came to 19 bases. Looked up from germline, CDR1 is SEHNR and CDR2 is FQNEAQ (reference sequence). The CDR3 covers 16 residues. CDR3 in DNA: TGTGCCAGCAGCTGGGAAACCGGGACCGAAGACTACGAGCAGTACTTC. This codes for CASSWETGTEDYEQYF.

This clonotype was counted ten times or more. This chain uses TRBV12-3 or TRBV12-4 with TRBJ2-2; unclear D gene. V lost 5 bases to trimming and J lost 1 base, with 8 bases between them. The CDR3 length is 14 residues. The CDR3 protein is CASSHPGNTGELFF. The CDR3 DNA follows: TGTGCCAGCAGTCACCCCGGGAACACCGGGGAGCTGTTTTTT.

With regard to this clonotype: One junction end does not reproduce the germline sequence, and a read error may be involved. The rearrangement links TRBV20-1 to TRBJ1-2, with D possibly matching TRBD1 (6 bases). The CDR3 loop spans 15 amino acids. Looked up from germline, CDR1 is DFQATT and CDR2 is SNEGSKA (reference sequence). The CDR3 bases are TGCAGTGCTAGCCCTGGACAGTTAGCTAACTATGGCTACATCTTC. Protein: CSASPGQLANYGYIF.

In its sample, this clonotype was seen a few times. J is TRBJ2-1 and V is TRBV20-1; TRBD1 matches at 8 bases. The trim removed 4 bases at V and 7 bases at J, leaving 6 bases unmatched. Per the germline V gene, CDR1 is DFQATT and CDR2 is SNEGSKA (reference sequence). The CDR3 spans 13 residues. The CDR3 DNA reads TGCAGTGCTAACCGGGACAGGAGAAATGAGCAGTTCTTC. It codes for CSANRDRRNEQFF.

This clonotype was seen ten or more times. The chain has TRBV29-1 and TRBJ1-2; TRBD1 matches 8 bases. Germline CDR1 is SQVTM and CDR2 is ANQGSEA. Trimming at V came to 5 bases and at J to 6 bases, leaving 17 bases not matched to a gene. This CDR3 is built from 16 residues. CDR3 amino acids: CSVMDSGGSRSHGYTF. DNA of the CDR3: TGCAGCGTTATGGACTCAGGGGGCTCGAGAAGTCATGGCTACACCTTC.

This clonotype was detected only a few times. The chain has TRBV19 and TRBJ2-1, with D unclear. V lost 5 bases, J lost 7 bases, and 15 bases lay in between. Germline CDR1 reads LNHDA; CDR2 reads SQIVND (reference sequence). The CDR3 loop spans 14 amino acids. The CDR3 region is CASSPSAGGNEQFF. DNA of the CDR3: TGTGCCAGTAGTCCCTCCGCAGGTGGGAATGAGCAGTTCTTC.